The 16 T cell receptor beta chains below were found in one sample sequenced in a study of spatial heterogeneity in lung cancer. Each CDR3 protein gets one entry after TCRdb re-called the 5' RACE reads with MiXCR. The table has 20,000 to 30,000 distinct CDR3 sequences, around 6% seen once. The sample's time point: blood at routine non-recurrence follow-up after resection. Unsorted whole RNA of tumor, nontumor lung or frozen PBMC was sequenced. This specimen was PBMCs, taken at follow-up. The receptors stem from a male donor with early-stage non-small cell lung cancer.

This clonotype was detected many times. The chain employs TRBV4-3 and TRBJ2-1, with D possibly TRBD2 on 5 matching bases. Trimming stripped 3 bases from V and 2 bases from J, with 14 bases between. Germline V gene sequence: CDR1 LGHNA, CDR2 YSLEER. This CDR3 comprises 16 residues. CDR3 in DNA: TGCGCCAGCAGCCAGGCGCGTGCGGGCGCCTACAATGAGCAGTTCTTC. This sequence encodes CASSQARAGAYNEQFF.

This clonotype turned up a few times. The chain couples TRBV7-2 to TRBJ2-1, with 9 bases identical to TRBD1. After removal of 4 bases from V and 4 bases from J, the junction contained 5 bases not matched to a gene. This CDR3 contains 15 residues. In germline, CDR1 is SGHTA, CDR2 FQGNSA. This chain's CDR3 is CASSSDRGTYNEQFF. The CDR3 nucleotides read TGTGCCAGCAGCTCGGACAGGGGAACGTACAATGAGCAGTTCTTC.

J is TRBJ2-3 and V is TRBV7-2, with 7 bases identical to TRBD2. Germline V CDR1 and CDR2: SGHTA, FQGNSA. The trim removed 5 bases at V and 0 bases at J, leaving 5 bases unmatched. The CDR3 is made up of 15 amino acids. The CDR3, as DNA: TGTGCCAGCAGCCCTAGCGGAATTAGCACAGATACGCAGTATTTT. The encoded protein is CASSPSGISTDTQYF.

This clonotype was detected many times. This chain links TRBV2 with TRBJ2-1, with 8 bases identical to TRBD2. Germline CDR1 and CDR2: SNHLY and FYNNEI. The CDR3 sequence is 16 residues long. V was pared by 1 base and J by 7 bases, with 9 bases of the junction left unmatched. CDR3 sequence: CASSEEVAGTRNEQFF. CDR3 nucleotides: TGTGCCAGCAGTGAAGAGGTAGCGGGGACTCGGAATGAGCAGTTCTTC.

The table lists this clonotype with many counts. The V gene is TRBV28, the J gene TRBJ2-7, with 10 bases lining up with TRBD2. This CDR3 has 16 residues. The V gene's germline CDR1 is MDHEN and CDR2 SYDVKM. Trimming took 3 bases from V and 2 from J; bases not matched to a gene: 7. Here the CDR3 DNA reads TGTGCCAGCAGTTTTAGCGGGGGGCCTATACCCTACGAGCAGTACTTC. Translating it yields CASSFSGGPIPYEQYF.

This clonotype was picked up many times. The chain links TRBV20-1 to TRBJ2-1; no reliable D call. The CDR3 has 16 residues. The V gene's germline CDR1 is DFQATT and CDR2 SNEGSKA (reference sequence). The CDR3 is CSSRKVKGTLYNEQFF. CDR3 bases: TGCAGCTCCAGGAAGGTAAAGGGAACCCTTTACAATGAGCAGTTCTTC.

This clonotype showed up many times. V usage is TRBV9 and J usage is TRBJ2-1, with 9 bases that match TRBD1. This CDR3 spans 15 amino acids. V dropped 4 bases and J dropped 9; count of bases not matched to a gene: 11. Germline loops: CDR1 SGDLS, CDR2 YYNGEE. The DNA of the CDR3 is TGTGCCAGCAGCCCCCGGGACAGGGATAACATTGAGCAGTTCTTC. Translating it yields CASSPRDRDNIEQFF.

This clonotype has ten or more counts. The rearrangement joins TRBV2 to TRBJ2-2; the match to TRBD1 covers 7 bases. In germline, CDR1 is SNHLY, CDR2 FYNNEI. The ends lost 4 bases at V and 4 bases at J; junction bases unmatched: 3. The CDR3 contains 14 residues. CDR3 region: CASSAGTATGELFF. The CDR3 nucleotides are TGTGCCAGCAGTGCGGGGACAGCCACCGGGGAGCTGTTTTTT.

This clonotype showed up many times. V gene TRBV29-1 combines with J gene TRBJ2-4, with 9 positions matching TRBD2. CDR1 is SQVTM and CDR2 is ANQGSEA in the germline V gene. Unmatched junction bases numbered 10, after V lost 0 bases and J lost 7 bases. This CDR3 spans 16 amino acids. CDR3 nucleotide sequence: TGCAGCGTTGAAGATATGTGGGGACTAGCCCCTAACATTCAGTACTTC. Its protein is CSVEDMWGLAPNIQYF.

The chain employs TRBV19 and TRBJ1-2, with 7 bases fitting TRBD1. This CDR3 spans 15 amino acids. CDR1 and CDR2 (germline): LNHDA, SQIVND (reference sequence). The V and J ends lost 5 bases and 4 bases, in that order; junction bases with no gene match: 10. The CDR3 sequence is CASSLNTGQSYGYTF. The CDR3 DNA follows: TGTGCCAGTAGTCTTAACACGGGACAGTCCTATGGCTACACCTTC.

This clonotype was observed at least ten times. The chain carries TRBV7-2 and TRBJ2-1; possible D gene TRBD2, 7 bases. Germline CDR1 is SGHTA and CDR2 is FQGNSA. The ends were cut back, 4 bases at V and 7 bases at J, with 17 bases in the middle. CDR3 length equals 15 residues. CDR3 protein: CASSSVAGARNEQFF. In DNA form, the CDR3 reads TGTGCCAGCAGCTCTGTTGCGGGGGCCCGGAATGAGCAGTTCTTC.

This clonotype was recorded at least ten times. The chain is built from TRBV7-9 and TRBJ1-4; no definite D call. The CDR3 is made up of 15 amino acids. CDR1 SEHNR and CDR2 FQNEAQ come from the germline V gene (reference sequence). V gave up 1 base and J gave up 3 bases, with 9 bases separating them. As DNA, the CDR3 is TGTGCCAGCAGCTTAGATCGAGTAGCTAATGAAAAACTGTTTTTT. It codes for CASSLDRVANEKLFF.

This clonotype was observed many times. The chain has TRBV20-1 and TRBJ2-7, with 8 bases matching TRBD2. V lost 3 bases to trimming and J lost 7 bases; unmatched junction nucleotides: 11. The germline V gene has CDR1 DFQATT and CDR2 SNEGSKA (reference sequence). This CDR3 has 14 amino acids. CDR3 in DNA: TGCAGTGCTAGGTCCCCTAGCGGGTTAAGGGAGCAGTACTTC. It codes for CSARSPSGLREQYF.

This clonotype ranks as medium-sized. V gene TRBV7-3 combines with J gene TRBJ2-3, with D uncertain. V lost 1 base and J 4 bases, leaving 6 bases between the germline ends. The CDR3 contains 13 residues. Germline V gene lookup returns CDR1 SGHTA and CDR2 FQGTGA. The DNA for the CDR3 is TGTGCCAGCAGCTTAAAGCAGGCAGATACGCAGTATTTT. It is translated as CASSLKQADTQYF.

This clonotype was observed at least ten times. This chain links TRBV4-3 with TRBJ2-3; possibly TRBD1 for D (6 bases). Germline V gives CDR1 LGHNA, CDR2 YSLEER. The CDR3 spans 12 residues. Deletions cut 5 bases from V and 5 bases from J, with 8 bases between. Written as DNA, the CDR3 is TGCGCCAGCAGCAACAGGGTAGATACGCAGTATTTT. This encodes CASSNRVDTQYF.

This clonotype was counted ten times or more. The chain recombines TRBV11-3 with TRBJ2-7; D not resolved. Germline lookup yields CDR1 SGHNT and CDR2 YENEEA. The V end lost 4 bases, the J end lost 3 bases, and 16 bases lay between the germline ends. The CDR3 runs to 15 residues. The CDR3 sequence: CASSSGPDVFYEQYV. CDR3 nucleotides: TGTGCCAGCAGCTCTGGACCTGACGTATTCTACGAGCAGTACGTC.